This entry lists 24 T cell receptor beta chains sequenced from one sample in a study of T-cell reconstitution after alpha-beta-depleted transplantation in children. The library targeted TCRbeta and was prepared with unique molecular identifiers. Each CDR3 protein gets one entry after TCRdb re-called the PCR reads with MiXCR. This table has about 460,000 distinct CDR3 sequences, over 9.5% appearing once. The sequencing here drew on PBMCs, taken before TCRalphabeta/CD19-depleted stem cell transplant. Receptor source: a child aged 2 to 10 with inherited bone marrow failure, due to receive a stem cell transplant.

This clonotype was counted ten times or more. This chain links TRBV12-3 or TRBV12-4 with TRBJ2-7; TRBD1 matches at 7 bases. Germline trimming cut 2 bases from V and 2 bases from J; bases unmatched to any gene: 6. The CDR3 is made up of 15 amino acids. The chain's CDR3 is CASSLYRGAAYEQYF. CDR3 coding DNA: TGTGCCAGCAGTTTATACAGGGGCGCAGCCTACGAGCAGTACTTC.

This clonotype was seen ten or more times. The J gene is TRBJ1-5, the V gene TRBV15; a possible D gene is TRBD1 (5 bases). From germline, CDR1 is LNHNV and CDR2 YYDKDF (reference sequence). Trimming cost V 0 bases and J 6 bases, with 9 bases left between them. There are 14 residues in the CDR3. The CDR3 spells CATSRDRGGQPQHF. CDR3 in DNA: TGTGCCACCAGCAGAGATAGGGGCGGTCAGCCCCAGCATTTT.

The gene calls are TRBV6-1 and TRBJ2-3; 13 bases fit TRBD2. J was trimmed by 2 bases and V by 6 bases; bases with no gene match: 2. CDR1 MNHNS and CDR2 SASEGT come from the germline V gene. The CDR3 runs to 15 residues. Written as DNA, the CDR3 is TGTGCCAGCAGCGGGACTAGCGGGACCACAGATACGCAGTATTTT. It codes for CASSGTSGTTDTQYF.

As concerns this clonotype: A much larger clonotype is one base distant, so this may be a read error. The rearrangement links TRBV7-2 to TRBJ1-5; 7 nucleotides match TRBD1. CDR1 and CDR2 (germline): SGHTA, FQGNSA. V was clipped by 1 base and J by 8 bases; unmatched bases: 8. The CDR3 has 15 amino acids. The chain's CDR3 is CTSSLEQGRGEPQHF. CDR3 DNA: TGTACCAGCAGCTTAGAACAGGGCAGGGGGGAGCCCCAGCATTTT.

The chain uses TRBV20-1 and TRBJ2-7; TRBD2 might be the D (6 bases). V was trimmed by 0 bases and J by 0 bases, leaving 9 bases between them. Germline loops: CDR1 DFQATT, CDR2 SNEGSKA (reference sequence). CDR3 length equals 14 residues. The DNA for the CDR3 is TGCAGTGCTAGAGATGGGGGGAGCTCCTACGAGCAGTACTTC. Translated, it gives CSARDGGSSYEQYF.

This clonotype was seen a few times. V gene TRBV10-3 combines with J gene TRBJ2-7; 7 bases line up with TRBD2. From germline, CDR1 is ENHRY and CDR2 SYGVKD. The CDR3 sequence is 15 residues long. J lost 4 bases, V lost 4 bases, and 10 bases had no gene match. The CDR3 region is CAISGSSGEPYEQYF. The CDR3 DNA follows: TGTGCCATCAGTGGATCCAGCGGGGAGCCATACGAGCAGTACTTC.

This clonotype was picked up many times. J is TRBJ1-4 and V is TRBV12-3 or TRBV12-4; perhaps TRBD1 as D (6 bases). Trimming cost V 2 bases and J 7 bases, with 11 bases left between them. This CDR3 spans 14 amino acids. The CDR3 coding sequence is TGTGCCAGCAGTTTATCAGGGGCAAGTGAAAAACTGTTTTTT. Translating gives CASSLSGASEKLFF.

This clonotype has ten or more counts. The chain joins TRBV6-1 to TRBJ1-2, with 7 bases lining up with TRBD1. The CDR3 is made up of 13 amino acids. The germline V gene encodes CDR1 MNHNS and CDR2 SASEGT. V was clipped by 6 bases and J by 9 bases; unmatched bases: 10. This CDR3 reads CASSKGQISSYTF. DNA of the CDR3: TGTGCCAGCAGCAAGGGACAGATAAGCAGCTACACCTTC.

In its sample, this clonotype was seen many times. The chain recombines TRBV6-2 or TRBV6-3 with TRBJ2-1; possibly TRBD1 for D (5 bases). V shed 0 bases and J shed 6 bases, with 15 bases lying between them. Germline CDR1 is MNHEY and CDR2 is SVGEGT. CDR3 length: 16 amino acids. This chain's CDR3 is CASSYSMGYRGNEQFF. CDR3 nucleotides: TGTGCCAGCAGTTACTCAATGGGGTATAGGGGCAATGAGCAGTTCTTC.

This clonotype was picked up many times. This chain joins TRBV2 and TRBJ1-1; D gene uncertain. V lost 7 bases and J lost 1, with 10 bases in between. CDR1 SNHLY and CDR2 FYNNEI come from the germline V gene. The CDR3 has 13 residues. CDR3 nucleotides: TGTGCCAGCATCACGGGAGAGAACACTGAAGCTTTCTTT. This sequence encodes CASITGENTEAFF.

This clonotype came up many times. The chain employs TRBV20-1 and TRBJ1-2, with a tentative D call TRBD1 (5 bases). This CDR3 is 17 amino acids long. The germline V gene has CDR1 DFQATT and CDR2 SNEGSKA (reference sequence). The V end lost 0 bases, the J end lost 0 bases, and 17 bases lay between the germline ends. DNA of the CDR3: TGCAGTGCTAGAGAACTCAGGGTGGGGATTTCTAACTATGGCTACACCTTC. This gives the protein CSARELRVGISNYGYTF.

This clonotype has a count of ten or more. V usage is TRBV20-1 and J usage is TRBJ1-2; 8 bases are a match to TRBD1. CDR1 is DFQATT and CDR2 is SNEGSKA in the germline V gene (reference sequence). J lost 5 bases, V lost 0 bases, and 14 bases had no gene match. CDR3 length: 17 amino acids. In nucleotides, the CDR3 is TGCAGTGCTAGAGATCTTTGGCTTCGGGACAGGATGTATGGCTACACCTTC. Translation gives CSARDLWLRDRMYGYTF.

This clonotype was counted many times. The chain carries TRBV10-3 and TRBJ1-1; no reliable D call. Trimming removed 3 bases from V and 4 bases from J, with 9 bases in between. Germline assignment: CDR1 ENHRY and CDR2 SYGVKD. This CDR3 has 13 residues. CDR3 sequence: CAISDYERTEAFF. The CDR3 coding sequence is TGTGCCATCAGTGATTATGAGCGCACTGAAGCTTTCTTT.

In its sample, this clonotype was seen many times. V is TRBV9 and J is TRBJ2-2, with TRBD2 matching over 9 bases. The CDR3 has 16 amino acids. V shed 4 bases, J shed 6 bases, and the junction held 10 bases outside the gene matches. Per the germline V gene, CDR1 is SGDLS and CDR2 is YYNGEE. CDR3 DNA: TGTGCCAGCAGCCCATCGGGACTAGCTTTGGCCGGGGAGCTGTTTTTT. It codes for CASSPSGLALAGELFF. The full variable domain, completed using reference TRBV9 and TRBJ2-2, is DSGVTQTPKHLITATGQRVTLRCSPRSGDLSVYWYQQSLDQGLQFLIQYYNGEERAKGNILERFSAQQFPDLHSELNLSSLELGDSALYFCASSPSGLALAGELFFGEGSRLTVL.

This clonotype was observed at least ten times. The chain couples TRBV10-3 to TRBJ2-7, with TRBD1 matching over 7 bases. V trimming: 6 bases; J trimming: 2 bases; junction bases outside the gene matches: 4. CDR3 size: 13 residues. The V gene's germline CDR1 is ENHRY and CDR2 SYGVKD. The CDR3 DNA reads as TGTGCCATCAGAGAACAGGGGACCTACGAGCAGTACTTC. This sequence encodes CAIREQGTYEQYF.

This clonotype was detected many times. The DNA for the CDR3 is TGTGCCAGCAGCTTAATGGGGCCTGAAGCTTTCTTT. Its protein is CASSLMGPEAFF. This chain connects TRBV7-9 to TRBJ1-1; TRBD1 might be the D (5 bases). With 2 bases removed from V and 6 bases from J, the gap between germline ends came to 7 bases. This CDR3 comprises 12 residues. The germline V gene encodes CDR1 SEHNR and CDR2 FQNEAQ (reference sequence).

Of note for this clonotype: At one end the junction does not follow the germline gene, possibly because of a read error. The V call is TRBV27, the J call TRBJ2-2; D is uncertain. Germline V gene data show CDR1 as MNHEY and CDR2 as SMNVEV (reference sequence). CDR3 size: 17 residues. The DNA of the CDR3 is TGTGCCAGCAGCCCTTATCCCGTGACCGCGAACACCGTGGAGCTGTTTTTT. It is translated as CASSPYPVTANTVELFF.

A remark on this clonotype: Being one base from a much bigger clone, this may be a read error. V usage is TRBV27 and J usage is TRBJ2-1; D is unclear. CDR3 length: 15 residues. CDR1 is MNHEY, CDR2 SMNVEV, per germline (reference sequence). CDR3 DNA sequence: TGTGCCAGCAGTTTAGTCCAGCCCAGCTACCATGAGCAGTTCTTC. Amino acids: CASSLVQPSYHEQFF.

This clonotype was seen repeatedly, ten times or more. The V call is TRBV29-1, the J call TRBJ2-1, with D possibly being TRBD1 (5 bases). V was shortened by 6 bases and J by 7 bases, with 16 bases between the two germline ends. CDR1 and CDR2 from the germline V gene are SQVTM and ANQGSEA. The CDR3 is 13 residues long. In DNA, the CDR3 is TGCAGCGTCACCAGGGATTTGAGGAATGAGCAGTTCTTC. The encoded protein is CSVTRDLRNEQFF.

This clonotype has at least ten counts. The chain employs TRBV20-1 and TRBJ2-1; weak D call: TRBD2 (6 bases). CDR1 and CDR2 (germline): DFQATT, SNEGSKA (reference sequence). This CDR3 region has 14 residues. V lost 5 bases and J lost 0, with 11 bases in between. This CDR3 is CSASPDYSYNEQFF. The CDR3, as DNA: TGCAGTGCTTCCCCGGACTACTCCTACAATGAGCAGTTCTTC.

This clonotype was found many times. V is TRBV12-3 or TRBV12-4 and J is TRBJ2-3; 8 positions agree with TRBD1. The trim removed 5 bases at V and 2 bases at J, leaving 9 bases unmatched. The CDR3 is made up of 16 amino acids. The CDR3 nucleotides read TGTGCCAGCAGTATAGGCGGACAGGGCCACACAGATACGCAGTATTTT. Protein: CASSIGGQGHTDTQYF.

This clonotype came up many times. The chain carries TRBV20-1 and TRBJ1-1, with D possibly TRBD1 on 6 matching bases. Trimming cost V 5 bases and J 4 bases, with 11 bases left between them. CDR3 length equals 12 residues. Germline V gene lookup returns CDR1 DFQATT and CDR2 SNEGSKA (reference sequence). This chain's CDR3 is CSARKGGTEAFF. Here the CDR3 DNA reads TGCAGTGCTCGCAAGGGGGGCACTGAAGCTTTCTTT.

V usage is TRBV30 and J usage is TRBJ2-4; 7 nucleotides match TRBD2. Unmatched junction bases numbered 9, after V lost 8 bases and J lost 8 bases. The CDR3 runs to 12 residues. The germline V gene encodes CDR1 GTSNPN and CDR2 SVGIG (reference sequence). The CDR3 protein is CAGTNQVDIQYF. In DNA, the CDR3 is TGTGCCGGGACTAACCAAGTGGACATTCAGTACTTC.

This clonotype was counted at least ten times. The chain links TRBV25-1 to TRBJ2-5; D possibly corresponds to TRBD2 (6 bases). The V gene lost 1 base and the J gene lost 1 base, with 10 bases spanning the gap. Germline-derived CDR1 and CDR2 are MGHDK and SYGVNS. This CDR3 is 15 amino acids long. The CDR3 sequence: CASSEWSGFQETQYF. The CDR3 nucleotides read TGTGCCAGCAGTGAATGGAGCGGGTTCCAAGAGACCCAGTACTTC.